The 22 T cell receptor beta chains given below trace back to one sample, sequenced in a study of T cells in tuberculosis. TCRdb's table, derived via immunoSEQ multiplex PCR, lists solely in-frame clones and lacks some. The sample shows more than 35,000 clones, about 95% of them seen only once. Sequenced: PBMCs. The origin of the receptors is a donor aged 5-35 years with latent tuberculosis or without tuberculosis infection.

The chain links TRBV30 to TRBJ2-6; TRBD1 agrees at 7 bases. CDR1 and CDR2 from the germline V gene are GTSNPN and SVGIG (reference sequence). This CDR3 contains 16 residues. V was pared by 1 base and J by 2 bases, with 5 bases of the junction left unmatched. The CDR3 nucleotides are TGTGCCTGGAGTGGGAGGACAGGTACTGGGGCCAACGTCCTGACTTTC. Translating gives CAWSGRTGTGANVLTF.

The CDR3 protein is CASSINLGEGQNYGYTF. Written as DNA, the CDR3 is TGTGCCAGTAGTATTAATTTGGGTGAGGGACAGAACTATGGCTACACCTTC. This chain uses TRBV19 with TRBJ1-2; 7 bases map to TRBD1. The V segment lost 3 bases and the J segment 2 bases; nucleotides outside the gene matches: 12. Per germline, CDR1 LNHDA and CDR2 SQIVND (reference sequence). CDR3 length: 17 amino acids.

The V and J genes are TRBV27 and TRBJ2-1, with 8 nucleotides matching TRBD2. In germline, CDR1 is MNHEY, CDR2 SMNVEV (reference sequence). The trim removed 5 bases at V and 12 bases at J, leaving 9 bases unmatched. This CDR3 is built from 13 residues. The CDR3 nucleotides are TGTGCCAGCAGTGACCTTCGGGGGGGGAGGCAGTTCTTC. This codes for CASSDLRGGRQFF.

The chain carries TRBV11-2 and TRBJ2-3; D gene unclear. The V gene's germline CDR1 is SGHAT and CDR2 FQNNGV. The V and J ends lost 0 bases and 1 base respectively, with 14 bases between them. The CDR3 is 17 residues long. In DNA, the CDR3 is TGTGCCAGCAGCTTAGATCAGTGGGCACTCGGCACAGATACGCAGTATTTT. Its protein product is CASSLDQWALGTDTQYF.

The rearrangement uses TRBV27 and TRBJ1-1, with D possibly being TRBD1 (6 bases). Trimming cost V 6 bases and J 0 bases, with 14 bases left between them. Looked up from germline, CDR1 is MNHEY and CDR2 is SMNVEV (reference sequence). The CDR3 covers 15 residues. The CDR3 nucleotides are TGTGCCAGCAGACCTACAGGGATCATGAACACTGAAGCTTTCTTT. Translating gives CASRPTGIMNTEAFF.

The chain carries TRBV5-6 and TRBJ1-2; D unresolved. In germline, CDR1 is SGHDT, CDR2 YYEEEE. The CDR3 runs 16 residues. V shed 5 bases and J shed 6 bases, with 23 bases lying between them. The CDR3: CASRSRGGSSVDGYTF. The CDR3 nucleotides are TGTGCCAGCAGGTCCCGGGGAGGCTCCTCGGTGGATGGCTACACCTTC.

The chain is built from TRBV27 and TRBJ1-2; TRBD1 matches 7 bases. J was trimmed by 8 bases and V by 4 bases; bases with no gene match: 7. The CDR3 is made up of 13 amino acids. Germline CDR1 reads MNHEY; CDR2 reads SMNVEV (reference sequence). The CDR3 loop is CASSSPTGKGYTF. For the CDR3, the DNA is TGTGCCAGCAGTTCCCCGACAGGGAAAGGCTACACCTTC.

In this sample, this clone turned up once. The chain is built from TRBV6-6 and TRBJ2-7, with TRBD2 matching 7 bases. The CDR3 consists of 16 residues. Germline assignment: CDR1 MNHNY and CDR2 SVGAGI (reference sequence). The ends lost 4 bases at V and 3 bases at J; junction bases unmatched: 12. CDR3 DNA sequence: TGTGCCAGCAGTTCCACGAAGGGAGGGGACCGCTACGAGCAGTACTTC. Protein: CASSSTKGGDRYEQYF.

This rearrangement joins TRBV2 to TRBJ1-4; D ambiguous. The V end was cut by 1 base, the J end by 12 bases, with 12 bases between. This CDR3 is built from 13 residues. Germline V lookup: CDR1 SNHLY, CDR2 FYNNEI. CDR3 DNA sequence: TGTGCCAGCAGTGAAGGTTGGAGAGGTCAACTGTTTTTT. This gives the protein CASSEGWRGQLFF.

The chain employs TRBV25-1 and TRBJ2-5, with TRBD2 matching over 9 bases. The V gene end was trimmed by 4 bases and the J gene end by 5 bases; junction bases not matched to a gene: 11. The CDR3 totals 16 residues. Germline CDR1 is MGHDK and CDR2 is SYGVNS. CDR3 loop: CASSVMTSGGGETQYF. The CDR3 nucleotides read TGTGCCAGCAGTGTAATGACTAGCGGAGGGGGGGAGACCCAGTACTTC.

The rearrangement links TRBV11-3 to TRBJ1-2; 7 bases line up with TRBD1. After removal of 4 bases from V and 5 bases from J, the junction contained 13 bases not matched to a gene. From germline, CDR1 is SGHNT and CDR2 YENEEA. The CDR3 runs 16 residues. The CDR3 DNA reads TGTGCCAGCAGCTCTACCCCCCGGGACAGAGTTTATGGCTACACCTTC. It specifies CASSSTPRDRVYGYTF.

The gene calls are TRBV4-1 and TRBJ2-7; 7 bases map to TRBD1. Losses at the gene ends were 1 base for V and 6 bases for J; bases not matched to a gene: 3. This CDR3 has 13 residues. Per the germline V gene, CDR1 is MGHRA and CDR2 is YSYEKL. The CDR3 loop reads CASSQGQGAEQYF. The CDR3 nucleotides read TGCGCCAGCAGCCAAGGACAGGGTGCCGAGCAGTACTTC.

The CDR3 loop is CACLADEEILDYGYTF. The CDR3 DNA reads TGTGCCTGTTTGGCTGATGAGGAGATCCTTGACTATGGCTACACCTTC. The chain combines TRBV30 with TRBJ1-2; D is uncertain. The CDR3 loop spans 16 amino acids. Trimming shortened V by 6 bases and J by 3 bases, and 23 bases separated the two germline ends. Germline CDR1 reads GTSNPN; CDR2 reads SVGIG (reference sequence).

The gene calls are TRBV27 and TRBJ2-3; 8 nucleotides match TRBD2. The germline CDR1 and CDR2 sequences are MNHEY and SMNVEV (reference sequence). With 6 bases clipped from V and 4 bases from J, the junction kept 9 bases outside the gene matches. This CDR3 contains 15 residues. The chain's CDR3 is CASSNGGGWADTQYF. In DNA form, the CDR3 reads TGTGCCAGCAGCAACGGGGGGGGGTGGGCAGATACGCAGTATTTT.

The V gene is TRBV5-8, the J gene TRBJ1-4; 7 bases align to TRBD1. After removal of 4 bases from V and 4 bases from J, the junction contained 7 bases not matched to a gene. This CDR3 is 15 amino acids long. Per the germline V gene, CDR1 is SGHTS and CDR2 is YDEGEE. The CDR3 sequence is CASSKGQTNNEKLFF. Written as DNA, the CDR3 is TGTGCCAGCAGCAAGGGACAGACAAATAATGAAAAACTGTTTTTT.

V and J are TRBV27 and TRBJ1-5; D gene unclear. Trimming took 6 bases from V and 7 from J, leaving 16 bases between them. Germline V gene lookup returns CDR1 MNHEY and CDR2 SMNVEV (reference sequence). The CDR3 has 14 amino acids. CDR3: CASSPGGEEQPQHF. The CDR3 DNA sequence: TGTGCCAGCAGCCCTGGCGGGGAAGAACAGCCCCAGCATTTT.

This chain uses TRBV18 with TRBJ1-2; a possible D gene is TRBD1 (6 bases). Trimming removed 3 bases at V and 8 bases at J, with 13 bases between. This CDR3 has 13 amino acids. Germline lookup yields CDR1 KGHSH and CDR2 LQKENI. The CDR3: CASSPGQPGGYTF. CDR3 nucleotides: TGTGCCAGCTCACCCGGACAGCCTGGGGGCTACACCTTC.

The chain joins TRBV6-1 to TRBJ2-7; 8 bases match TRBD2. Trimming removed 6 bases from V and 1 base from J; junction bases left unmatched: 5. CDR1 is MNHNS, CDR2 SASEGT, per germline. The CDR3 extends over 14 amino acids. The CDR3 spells CASRLAGRSYEQYF. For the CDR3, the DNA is TGTGCCAGCAGATTAGCGGGGCGTTCCTACGAGCAGTACTTC.

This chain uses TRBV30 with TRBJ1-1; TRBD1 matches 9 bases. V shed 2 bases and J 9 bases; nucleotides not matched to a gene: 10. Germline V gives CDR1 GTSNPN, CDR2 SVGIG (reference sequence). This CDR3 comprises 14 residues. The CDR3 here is CAWSLTGTGSQAFF. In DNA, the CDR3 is TGTGCCTGGAGTCTCACCGGGACAGGGAGTCAAGCTTTCTTT.

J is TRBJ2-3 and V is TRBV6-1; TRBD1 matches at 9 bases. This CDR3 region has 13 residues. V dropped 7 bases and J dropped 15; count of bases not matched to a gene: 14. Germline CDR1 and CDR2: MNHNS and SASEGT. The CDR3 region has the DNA TGTGCCAGCACCGATAACAGGGGGCATAGTGGATATTTT. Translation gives CASTDNRGHSGYF.

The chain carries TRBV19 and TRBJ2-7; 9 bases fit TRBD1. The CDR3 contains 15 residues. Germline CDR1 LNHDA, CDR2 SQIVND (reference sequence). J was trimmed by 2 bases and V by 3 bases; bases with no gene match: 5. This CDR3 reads CASSIGQGIPYEQYF. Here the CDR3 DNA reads TGTGCCAGTAGTATCGGACAGGGGATACCCTACGAGCAGTACTTC. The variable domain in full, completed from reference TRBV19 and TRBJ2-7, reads DGGITQSPKYLFRKEGQNVTLSCEQNLNHDAMYWYRQDPGQGLRLIYYSQIVNDFQKGDIAEGYSVSREKKESFPLTVTSAQKNPTAFYLCASSIGQGIPYEQYFGPGTRLTVT.

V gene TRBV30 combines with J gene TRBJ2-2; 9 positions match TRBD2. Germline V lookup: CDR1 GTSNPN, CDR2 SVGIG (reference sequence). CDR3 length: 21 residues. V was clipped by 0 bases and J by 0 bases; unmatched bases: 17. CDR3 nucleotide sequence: TGTGCCTGGAGTGTACGAGCCATAAACCTAGCGGGGTGGTCGAACACCGGGGAGCTGTTTTTT. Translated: CAWSVRAINLAGWSNTGELFF.